This T cell receptor (beta chain) was recovered during a study of regulatory T cells in long-lasting Graves disease. The time point is: persistent/refractory GD, antithyroid drugs over 5 years with positive TRAb. Extracted RNA from PBMCs served as the source of the TCR library. American Thyroid Association guidelines were used to diagnose Graves' disease. iRepertoire HTBI primers and Arm-PCR of CDR3 regions built TCR beta libraries. From the multiplex PCR reads, TCRdb called clonotypes with MiXCR, one entry per CDR3 protein. The sample lists about 310,000 distinct CDR3 sequences, roughly a fifth occurring once. Study-level results: Comparison showed that persistent patients shared more public clonotypes (about 2,600) than new patients (966). A reduction in accuracy may have resulted from the small sample size.

Trimming took 6 bases from V and 5 from J; bases not matched to a gene: 6. The germline V gene encodes CDR1 SGHTA and CDR2 FQGNSA. The length of the CDR3 is 13 residues. This clonotype was observed at least ten times. Its specificity is not known. This clonotype was obtained from a female donor with Graves disease. The sample consisted of peripheral blood mononuclear cells (PBMCs), taken when the disease was refractory, from a patient treated with antithyroid drugs. The chain is built from TRBV7-2 and TRBJ1-2; 7 positions agree with TRBD1. The CDR3 DNA is TGTGCCAGCAGTCGCGACAGGGATTATGGCTACACCTTC. Translation gives CASSRDRDYGYTF.